This TCR beta chain appears in the sequencing data of a study of T cell responses to AZD1222 COVID-19 vaccine. Study outcomes and limitations: Two AZD1222 doses significantly raised spike-specific TCR breadth and depth over controls.

As to this clone: Its target is unknown. Compared with germline, one end of the junction differs, possibly owing to a read error.

Only in-frame clones appear in the TCRdb table, and some are missing; sequencing was by immunoSEQ multiplex PCR. In the table there are tens of thousands of clones, around nine tenths of which are singletons. There are 8 residues in the CDR3. CDR1 MNHGY and CDR2 SVAAGI come from the germline V gene. The genes are TRBV6-9 and TRBJ1-1; D is ambiguous. Sequencing was performed on peripheral blood, taken 28 days after the second AZD1222 dose. This receptor was identified in an adult who received the AZD1222 COVID-19 vaccine. The chain's CDR3 is CASSYRHF. CDR3 DNA: TGTGCCAGCAGTTATAGGCACTTT.